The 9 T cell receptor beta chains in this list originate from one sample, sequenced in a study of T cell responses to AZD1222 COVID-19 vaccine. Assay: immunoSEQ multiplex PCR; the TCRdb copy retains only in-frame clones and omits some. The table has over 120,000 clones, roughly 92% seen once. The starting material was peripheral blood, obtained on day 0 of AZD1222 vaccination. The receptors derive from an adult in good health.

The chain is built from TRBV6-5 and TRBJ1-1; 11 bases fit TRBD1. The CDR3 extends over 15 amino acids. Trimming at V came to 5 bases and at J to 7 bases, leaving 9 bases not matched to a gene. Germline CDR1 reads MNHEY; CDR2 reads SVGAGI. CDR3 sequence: CASSTTGTGGNEAFF. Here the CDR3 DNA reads TGTGCCAGCAGTACTACCGGGACAGGGGGGAATGAAGCTTTCTTT.

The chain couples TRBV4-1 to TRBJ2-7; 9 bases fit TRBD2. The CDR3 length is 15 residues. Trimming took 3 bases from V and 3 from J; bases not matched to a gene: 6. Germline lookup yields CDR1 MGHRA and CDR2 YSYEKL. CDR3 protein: CASSHPAGGSYEQYF. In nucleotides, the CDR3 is TGCGCCAGCAGCCACCCAGCGGGAGGTAGCTACGAGCAGTACTTC.

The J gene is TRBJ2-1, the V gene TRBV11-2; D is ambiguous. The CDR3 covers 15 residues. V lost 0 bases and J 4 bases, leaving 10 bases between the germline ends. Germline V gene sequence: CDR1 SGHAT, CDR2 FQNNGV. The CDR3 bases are TGTGCCAGCAGCTTAGATGAAGGGTTTTACAATGAGCAGTTCTTC. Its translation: CASSLDEGFYNEQFF.

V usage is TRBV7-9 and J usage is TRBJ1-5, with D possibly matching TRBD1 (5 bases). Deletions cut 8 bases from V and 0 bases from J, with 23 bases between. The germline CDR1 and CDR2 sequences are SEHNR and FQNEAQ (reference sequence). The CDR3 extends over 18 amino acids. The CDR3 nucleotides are TGTGCCAGCGCCTGGTCGGAAGGGACCATTAATAGCAATCAGCCCCAGCATTTT. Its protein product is CASAWSEGTINSNQPQHF.

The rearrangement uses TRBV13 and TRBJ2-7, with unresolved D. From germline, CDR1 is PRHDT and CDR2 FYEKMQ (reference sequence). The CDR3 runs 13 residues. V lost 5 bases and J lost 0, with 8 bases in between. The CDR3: CASSPLSSYEQYF. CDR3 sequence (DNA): TGTGCCAGCAGCCCCTTGAGCTCCTACGAGCAGTACTTC.

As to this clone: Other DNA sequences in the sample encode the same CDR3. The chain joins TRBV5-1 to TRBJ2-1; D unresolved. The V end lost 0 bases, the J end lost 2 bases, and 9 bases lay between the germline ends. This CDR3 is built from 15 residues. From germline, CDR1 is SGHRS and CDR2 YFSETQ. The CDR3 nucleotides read TGCGCCAGCAGCTTGGGGGGTGTGACCTACAATGAGCAGTTCTTC. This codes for CASSLGGVTYNEQFF.

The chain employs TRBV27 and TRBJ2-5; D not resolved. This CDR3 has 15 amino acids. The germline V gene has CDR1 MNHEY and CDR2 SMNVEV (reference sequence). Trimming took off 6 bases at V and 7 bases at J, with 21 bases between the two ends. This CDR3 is CASSLDGAGPRTQYF. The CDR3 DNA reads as TGTGCCAGCAGCCTAGACGGTGCTGGGCCGAGGACCCAGTACTTC.

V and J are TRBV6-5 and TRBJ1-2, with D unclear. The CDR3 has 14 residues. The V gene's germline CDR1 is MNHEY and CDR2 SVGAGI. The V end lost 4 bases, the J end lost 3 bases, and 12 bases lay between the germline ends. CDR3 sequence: CASSSQVLDYGYTF. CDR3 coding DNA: TGTGCCAGCAGTTCGCAGGTATTAGACTATGGCTACACCTTC.

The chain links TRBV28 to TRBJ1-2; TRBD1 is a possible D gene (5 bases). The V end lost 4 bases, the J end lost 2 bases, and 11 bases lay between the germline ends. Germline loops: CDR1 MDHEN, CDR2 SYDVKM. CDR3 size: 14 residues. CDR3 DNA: TGTGCCAGCAGTTCTACGACAGCGAACTATGGCTACACCTTC. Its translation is CASSSTTANYGYTF.